The 19 T cell receptor beta chains listed next were all sequenced from one sample in a study of blood T cell repertoires in COVID-19 (dated by TCRdb to 2020 to 2021). The receptor library was made with the immunoSEQ multiplex PCR assay. TCRdb limited this immuneACCESS table to in-frame rearrangements with V and J called. A share of clones is missing; checked studies link under half to unresolved V genes, and the rest is unexplained. The sample contains 200,000 to 300,000 clones, approximately 86% of them found a single time. The ten most abundant clones make up roughly 5% of the sample. Input material: peripheral blood. These receptors were obtained from a woman aged 60 to 75 with COVID-19, enrolled during active disease.

This chain uses TRBV6-1 with TRBJ2-7, with D perhaps matching TRBD1 (6 bases). Trimming took off 2 bases at V and 3 bases at J, with 20 bases between the two ends. The CDR3 has 17 amino acids. Germline-derived CDR1 and CDR2 are MNHNS and SASEGT. The DNA of the CDR3 is TGTGCCAGCAGTGAATCGGCTGGTGGCCAGGGGTACTACGAGCAGTACTTC. Protein: CASSESAGGQGYYEQYF.

This clone was recorded a few times. The chain combines TRBV6-5 with TRBJ1-1; perhaps TRBD1 as D (5 bases). Trimming removed 11 bases from V and 1 base from J, with 14 bases in between. The CDR3 length is 13 residues. The V gene's germline CDR1 is MNHEY and CDR2 SVGAGI. Here the CDR3 reads CAANGQPNTEAFF. In DNA, the CDR3 is TGTGCCGCCAATGGACAACCGAACACTGAAGCTTTCTTT.

This chain joins TRBV5-4 and TRBJ1-2; D unclear. Germline CDR1 reads SGHNT; CDR2 reads YYREEE (reference sequence). The CDR3 is made up of 13 amino acids. The germline V and J ends were trimmed by 0 bases and 6 bases, with 9 bases remaining between them. The CDR3 region has the DNA TGTGCCAGCAGCTTGGATGAGGTGGATGGCTACACCTTC. This codes for CASSLDEVDGYTF. Based on the CDR3 plus reference TRBV5-4 and TRBJ1-2, the full variable domain is ETGVTQSPTHLIKTRGQQVTLRCSSQSGHNTVSWYQQALGQGPQFIFQYYREEENGRGNFPPRFSGLQFPNYSSELNVNALELDDSALYLCASSLDEVDGYTFGSGTRLTVV.

The chain carries TRBV4-1 and TRBJ2-1, with unresolved D. The CDR3 contains 14 residues. V was pared by 1 base and J by 8 bases, with 12 bases between. The germline CDR1 and CDR2 sequences are MGHRA and YSYEKL. CDR3 in DNA: TGCGCCAGCAGCCAAGGCTCTCCTCGCGATGAGCAGTTCTTC. Amino acid sequence: CASSQGSPRDEQFF.

The genes are TRBV9 and TRBJ1-3; perhaps TRBD1 as D (6 bases). Germline V gives CDR1 SGDLS, CDR2 YYNGEE. Trimming cost V 5 bases and J 2 bases, with 17 bases left between them. The CDR3 spans 16 residues. DNA for the CDR3: TGTGCCAGCAGAGATCACAGGGATGAAACTGGAAACACCATATATTTT. This encodes CASRDHRDETGNTIYF.

The genes are TRBV12-2 and TRBJ2-1; TRBD2 is the table's D call, not checked against the DNA. TRBV12-2 constitutes a pseudogene. This CDR3 has 16 amino acids. CDR3 bases: TGTGCAAGTCGGACCAAGCGGGAGGTTCGTATCAATGAGCAGTTCTTC. As protein: CASRTKREVRINEQFF.

This clone was detected only a few times. V usage is TRBV28 and J usage is TRBJ1-5; D might be TRBD1 (5 bases). The CDR3 extends over 20 amino acids. Germline CDR1 MDHEN, CDR2 SYDVKM. The germline V and J ends were trimmed by 7 bases and 4 bases, with 32 bases remaining between them. CDR3 sequence: CASIRRPYGGAQWENQPQHF. For the CDR3, the DNA is TGTGCCAGCATTCGAAGACCCTATGGAGGGGCCCAGTGGGAGAATCAGCCCCAGCATTTT.

The V gene is TRBV6-5, the J gene TRBJ2-3, with 7 positions matching TRBD2. Germline trimming cut 4 bases from V and 4 bases from J; bases unmatched to any gene: 5. This CDR3 has 14 amino acids. Per germline, CDR1 MNHEY and CDR2 SVGAGI. The CDR3 DNA is TGTGCCAGCAGTTCGGGGGGAGTAGCAGATACGCAGTATTTT. Its protein is CASSSGGVADTQYF.

The chain has TRBV6-2 or TRBV6-3 and TRBJ2-7, with TRBD2 matching 10 bases. The CDR3 has 15 amino acids. V was clipped by 6 bases and J by 6 bases; unmatched bases: 11. The germline V gene encodes CDR1 MNHEY and CDR2 SVGEGT. The CDR3 sequence: CASSRTSGNLGEQYF. The CDR3 bases are TGTGCCAGCAGCCGGACTAGCGGTAACCTCGGCGAGCAGTACTTC.

This sequence joins TRBV28 and TRBJ1-5; 8 nucleotides align to TRBD1. With V trimmed by 6 bases and J by 6 bases, 22 bases remained unmatched. Germline V gene data show CDR1 as MDHEN and CDR2 as SYDVKM. The CDR3 contains 19 residues. The CDR3, as DNA: TGTGCCAGCAGCCCCTATCAGGCCAGGGGGCGAACGTTGCCTCAGCCCCAGCATTTT. Its protein is CASSPYQARGRTLPQPQHF.

V is TRBV7-8 and J is TRBJ1-1, with 7 bases lining up with TRBD1. The germline V gene encodes CDR1 SGHVS and CDR2 FQNEAQ. The trim removed 5 bases at V and 0 bases at J, leaving 6 bases unmatched. The CDR3 consists of 15 residues. The CDR3 DNA is TGTGCCAGCAGCGCACAGGGGTTGGTGAACACTGAAGCTTTCTTT. Its translation is CASSAQGLVNTEAFF. Drawing the rest from reference TRBV7-8 and TRBJ1-1, the complete variable domain is GAGVSQSPRYKVAKRGQDVALRCDPISGHVSLFWYQQALGQGPEFLTYFQNEAQLDKSGLPSDRFFAERPEGSVSTLKIQRTQQEDSAVYLCASSAQGLVNTEAFFGQGTRLTVV.

This chain joins TRBV19 and TRBJ2-1; D may be TRBD2 (5 bases). Germline V gene sequence: CDR1 LNHDA, CDR2 SQIVND (reference sequence). This CDR3 has 16 residues. The V and J ends lost 3 bases and 6 bases respectively, with 18 bases between them. Here the CDR3 reads CASSIKGFVGVNEQFF. DNA of the CDR3: TGTGCCAGTAGTATTAAGGGCTTTGTGGGAGTCAATGAGCAGTTCTTC.

This clone was observed a single time. This chain links TRBV21-1 with TRBJ1-5; the table names TRBD1, a call not compared with the DNA. TRBV21-1 is termed a pseudogene. The CDR3 sequence is 16 residues long. The CDR3 coding sequence is TGTGCCAGCAGCAAAGATGCAGATTATAGCAATCAGCCCCAGCATTTT. This translates into CASSKDADYSNQPQHF.

The chain carries TRBV5-6 and TRBJ2-1; possible D gene TRBD1, 5 bases. The germline CDR1 and CDR2 sequences are SGHDT and YYEEEE. Trimming removed 0 bases at V and 6 bases at J, with 22 bases between. The CDR3 is 18 amino acids. CDR3 nucleotides: TGTGCCAGCAGCTTGGGCTTTGGTTCAGGACAATTTACCAATGAGCAGTTCTTC. Its protein product is CASSLGFGSGQFTNEQFF.

This sequence joins TRBV7-9 and TRBJ2-1, with 7 bases aligning to TRBD2. The CDR3 extends over 14 amino acids. CDR1 and CDR2 from the germline V gene are SEHNR and FQNEAQ (reference sequence). With V trimmed by 5 bases and J by 6 bases, 7 bases remained unmatched. The CDR3 spells CASSGGLVANEQFF. CDR3 sequence (DNA): TGTGCCAGCAGCGGCGGACTAGTTGCCAATGAGCAGTTCTTC.

The CDR3 region has the DNA TGTGCCAGCAGCCTGTATTCACAGGGATACACTGAAGCTTTCTTT. It encodes CASSLYSQGYTEAFF. The rearrangement links TRBV3-1 (or the pseudogene TRBV3-2) to TRBJ1-1, with D tentatively TRBD1 (6 bases). Looked up from germline, CDR1 is LGHDT and CDR2 is YNNKEL (reference sequence). The germline V and J ends were trimmed by 4 bases and 3 bases, with 15 bases remaining between them. This CDR3 spans 15 amino acids.

The chain combines TRBV7-9 with TRBJ1-5; 10 bases fit TRBD1. V was clipped by 4 bases and J by 1 base; unmatched bases: 7. This CDR3 is built from 17 residues. Germline assignment: CDR1 SEHNR and CDR2 FQNEAQ (reference sequence). The CDR3 is CASSYGQGVVSNQPQHF. DNA of the CDR3: TGTGCCAGCAGCTACGGACAGGGGGTGGTCAGCAATCAGCCCCAGCATTTT. Full variable domain (rest looked up from reference TRBV7-9 and TRBJ1-5): DTGVSQNPRHKITKRGQNVTFRCDPISEHNRLYWYRQTLGQGPEFLTYFQNEAQLEKSRLLSDRFSAERPKGSFSTLEIQRTEQGDSAMYLCASSYGQGVVSNQPQHFGDGTRLSIL.

V usage is TRBV28 and J usage is TRBJ2-7; 7 bases line up with TRBD1. The CDR3 has 15 residues. The germline V gene encodes CDR1 MDHEN and CDR2 SYDVKM. Trimming cost V 3 bases and J 5 bases; bases outside gene matches: 10. Written as DNA, the CDR3 is TGTGCCAGCAGTTTCCCGACAGGGAATAGCCACGAGCAGTACTTC. This sequence encodes CASSFPTGNSHEQYF.

Concerning this clone: The same CDR3 can be traced to other DNA sequences in this sample. The CDR3 nucleotides read TGTGCCTGGAACCGAGGGAACACTGAAGCTTTCTTT. Translating it yields CAWNRGNTEAFF. The rearrangement links TRBV30 to TRBJ1-1, with no clear D. The CDR3 is made up of 12 amino acids. The V end was cut by 4 bases, the J end by 1 base, with 7 bases between. Germline values: CDR1 GTSNPN, CDR2 SVGIG (reference sequence).